This T cell receptor beta chain was recovered during a study of cytomegalovirus exposure and HLA in healthy donors (TCRdb year 2017). In the study overall: In an earlier analysis of roughly 500 of the donors, around 300 Gb of sequence data and approximately 100 million unique TCR beta sequences from roughly 180 million T cells were reported. Alongside the repertoire data, information on donor age, sex, ethnicity and CMV serostatus was compiled. HLA typing covered class I and class II loci at four-digit resolution. To predict cytomegalovirus infection status, the study brought together high-throughput TCR immunosequencing, statistical association of individual TCRs with disease status, and machine learning. Among around 400 genotyped donors of the cohort, an average of approximately 220,000 unique TCR beta nucleotide sequences was sequenced per donor, of which about 18% were non-productive. An earlier analysis of 587 of the donors used high-throughput TCR beta sequencing to judge whether each TCR beta V gene segment behaved as functional or pseudogenic. Of the 300 to 450 genotyped donors, 75% to 85% were placed in the genetic ancestry cluster associated with self-reported Caucasian donors. Along with the approximately 700-subject first cohort, a separate validation cohort of about 110 different subjects was used. The study was designed to test whether signatures of past pathogen exposure could be identified by cataloging public T cell receptors. About 280 gigabases of sequencing data and roughly 80 million unique TCR sequences made up an early release that covered around 640 HLA-typed donors. Five DR-DQ haplotypes were treated as single units for association and clustering because of strong linkage in the cohort. A later analysis re-examined previously published TCR beta repertoires from around 670 donors and added high-resolution HLA genotyping to investigate patterns of TCR occurrence. The study used immunosequencing to profile the T cell repertoires of under 700 subjects and linked those repertoires to cytomegalovirus serostatus. The number of typed donors differed by locus: about 629-630 for A, B, C, DRB1 and DQB1; approximately 520 for DQA1; 606 for DPA1; and approximately 450 for DPB1. Every discovery cohort repertoire had been produced on one sequencing platform. Genome-wide SNP genotypes for about 55% of the roughly 670 donors were used in a later genetic analysis, which treated that subset as a discovery cohort. In the later analysis, no new phenotypic data were used to find candidate immune exposures; instead, reliance was placed on TCR beta sequences and their occurrence across donors. Study-wide findings and limitations: A later analysis found that TCR association rates varied across HLA loci, with DRB1 alleles showing the most associated TCRs and HLA-C alleles the fewest. Presence/absence analyses assumed roughly uniform sequencing depth across donors, an assumption that may not hold. Because HLA typing was missing for some donors at each locus, association tests included only the typed subset. Linkage disequilibrium might explain the correlated functional status among segregating V segments, but an unknown experimental factor could not be ruled out. In a later analysis, several top co-occurrence clusters were reported to appear linked to parvovirus B19, influenza, CMV and Epstein-Barr virus. The classifier was reported to diagnose cytomegalovirus status with high specificity and sensitivity in both the original cohort and the validation cohort. The sequencing pipeline was judged likely to have produced a cluster of highly shared sequence variants as a technical artifact. A later analysis found that HLA-associated TCR beta chains were more clonally expanded and had lower generation probabilities than equally common non-associated chains. Because counts were too low, approximately 18 rarely observed V segments, including chromosome 9 orphons, were excluded from the earlier analysis of 500 to 700 of the donors. In an earlier analysis of approximately 590 of the donors, most TCR beta V segments were observed in productive rearrangements about 87% or about 30% of the time, broadly matching IMGT annotations. A further reported finding was that TCR beta sequences accurately predicted the HLA-A and HLA-B alleles for most subjects in the first cohort. The only immune exposure information available for the cohort was CMV serostatus. A total of 150 to 200 TCR beta chains were listed by the study as associated with cytomegalovirus. According to the authors, the approach could potentially be generalized to other disease states and immunological phenotypes. This cohort had only TCR beta chains sequenced, and the lack of alpha or paired-chain data limited which features could be detected. While some public TCRs were present in many individuals, most TCR sequences turned up only very rarely across donors. According to a later genetic analysis, donors in an Asian-associated ancestry cluster had fewer N-insertions in productive TCRs than the approximately 630-donor mean. Some IMGT-functional V segments, including TRBV6-2 and TRBV6-3, could not be distinguished by the 87-base-pair reads and were therefore excluded. V-gene and J-gene trimming of TCR beta chains was associated with a missense DCLRE1C variant in a later genetic analysis, and the association was replicated in an independent cohort. In a later analysis, most CMV-associated TCR beta chains were found to appear HLA-restricted, with HLA associations seemingly driven largely by CMV exposure. Strong co-occurrence of HLA alleles, especially DR and DQ, made assigning TCR associations to individual alleles difficult. A few of the identified cytomegalovirus-associated TCR beta chains were confirmed in vitro to be specific for cytomegalovirus antigens. In a later analysis, 16,951 TCR beta sequences were associated with specific HLA alleles at a false discovery rate of 0.05.

In total, 630 or so healthy bone marrow donors made up the cohort. All cohort members were sampled while nominally healthy, although unrecorded immune exposures were likely present. The donor tested CMV seropositive, placing the donor among the 289 seropositive members of the cohort. A peripheral blood sample was collected from each donor, and TCR beta sequencing was performed on peripheral blood mononuclear cells. The Qiagen DNeasy Blood Extraction Kit was used to extract genomic DNA from the blood cell samples. Measured from the cysteine to the phenylalanine, the CDR3 is 14 residues long. CDR3 DNA is the only sequence kept; it has 42 bases, read in frame from the first base. For CDR1 and CDR2, the germline V gene (reference sequence) lists PRHDT and FYEKMQ. Trimming accounts for 1 base at V and 6 bases at J, while the number of junction bases matched to no gene is 2. Concerning this clone itself: Its antigen is unknown. Nothing much larger sits one base from this clone, and base qualities are not available.

The library was prepared using the immunoSEQ multiplex PCR assay. The multiplex PCR relied on a mix of 60 forward primers for TCR Vbeta segments and 13 reverse primers for TCR Jbeta segments. A multiplex PCR assay on genomic DNA amplified the CDR3 region of rearranged TCR beta genes. The amplified TCR beta libraries were sequenced on the Illumina HiSeq System as 87-base-pair reads. In the original analysis: Across the 700 or so repertoires, a later analysis counted around 80 million unique TCR beta chains, some 11 million of which were shared by at least two donors. Raw reads were error-corrected and collapsed into unique sequences with a nearest-neighbor algorithm that merged closely related sequences to remove PCR and sequencing errors. CDR3 sequences were aligned to IMGT reference sequences to assign V, D and J gene segments. For a sequence to be retained, a match of at least six nucleotides was required to both a V gene segment and a J gene segment. Rearrangements were classified as productive when the CDR3 lacked stop codons and remained in frame with V and J, and all other rearrangements were classified as non-productive. CDR3 was defined by IMGT convention, running from the second conserved V-encoded cysteine to the conserved J-encoded phenylalanine. In an earlier analysis of 587 of the donors, sequences lacking an unambiguous match to a single V gene segment were excluded. In an earlier analysis of some 590 of the donors, V segments were called functional above 56.7% productive rearrangements and were called segregating when the between-donor standard deviation exceeded 5%. A statistical classification framework was built for diagnosing cytomegalovirus status from the catalog of TCR beta chain sequences. A later analysis assigned V and J genes by comparing TCR nucleotide sequences with IMGT/GENE-DB human TR gene sequences. Using the TCRdist pipeline, a later analysis assigned CDR3 sequences along with most-parsimonious VDJ recombination scenarios. A later analysis defined each TCR beta chain by its CDR3 amino acid sequence plus V-gene family, and excluded reads lacking a unique V-gene family. To address suspected cross-contamination and a sequencing artifact, a later analysis removed 592 highly shared, low-generation-probability nucleotide sequences. A later analysis calculated a clonal expansion index for each public chain from normalized within-repertoire ranks of inferred template counts. In a later analysis, generation probabilities were computed with a VDJ recombination model fitted to out-of-frame rearrangements, and the resulting probabilities were checked against IGoR. Hypergeometric tests were used in a later analysis to score TCR-TCR, TCR-HLA and TCR-CMV co-occurrence, with a repertoire-size bias correction applied to the TCR pairs. A later analysis estimated false discovery rates by permuting HLA or CMV assignments 20 times. In a later analysis, co-occurring TCRs were grouped using DBSCAN, with TCRdist sequence similarity added in when clustering inside HLA-allele-positive subsets. Repertoires with fewer than 30,000 or more than 120,000 public chains were left out of co-occurrence clustering, as were five repertoires with anomalous nucleotide sharing. TCRdb mirrors the immuneACCESS table, restricted to in-frame sequences. Some clones are absent from its copies; in checked studies, under half trace to an unresolved V gene, and the reason for the others is unknown. V and J calls and clone size follow that table, whereas D and trimming were derived from the DNA. For this sample there are more than 85,000 clones; 76% appear just once. Roughly 8.2% of the sample is taken by the ten largest.

The TCR was taken from a woman in her fifties or sixties in good health and CMV-seropositive. The sequenced sample consisted of PBMCs. This chain joins TRBV13 to TRBJ2-1; TRBD2 fits 8 bases in the junction. Here the CDR3 is given as CASSLEGTSNEQFF. The nucleotide sequence is TGTGCCAGCAGCTTAGAAGGGACTAGCAATGAGCAGTTCTTC.